This entry concerns a single T cell receptor beta chain. This CDR3 region has 13 residues. CDR1 and CDR2 from the germline V gene are MNHNY and SVGAGI (reference sequence). With 0 bases removed from V and 5 bases from J, the gap between germline ends came to 7 bases. The data derive from a study of blood T cell repertoires in COVID-19. Across the whole study: In each case, the material was cDNA or gDNA derived from T cells, B-cell-depleted T cells, or PBMCs.

Clones were sequenced by immunoSEQ multiplex PCR, and TCRdb holds only the in-frame ones, with some missing. Altogether some 190,000 clones are present, 80% being singletons, with the ten largest covering around 6.9%. The genes are TRBV6-6 and TRBJ1-1, with D unresolved. Input material: peripheral blood. This TCR was sampled from a man aged 55 to 70 with acute or convalescent COVID-19. CDR3 coding DNA: TGTGCCAGCAGTTACTCCGGGAGAACTGAAGCTTTCTTT. It specifies CASSYSGRTEAFF.